What follows are 11 T cell receptor beta chains derived from one specimen sequenced in a study of cytomegalovirus exposure and HLA in healthy donors. A multiplex PCR was run with 60 Vbeta primers and 13 Jbeta primers. Profiling relied on immunoSEQ multiplex PCR, and the TCRdb table lists in-frame clones only, not all of them. This sample yields approximately 150,000 clones, of which roughly 80% are seen a single time; 13% belongs to the top ten. Sequencing used PBMCs. The receptors were sampled from a woman aged 45 to 65 in good health and CMV-seronegative.

J is TRBJ2-3 and V is TRBV18, with TRBD2 identical over 10 bases. V gave up 0 bases and J gave up 6 bases; unmatched junction bases: 0. CDR1 KGHSH and CDR2 LQKENI come from the germline V gene. The CDR3 is made up of 14 amino acids. The CDR3 sequence: CASSPPLAGDTQYF. The CDR3 DNA reads TGTGCCAGCTCACCACCACTAGCGGGGGATACGCAGTATTTT.

This clone turned up a few times. The V call is TRBV27, the J call TRBJ1-2, with a weak D call TRBD1 (6 bases). Germline CDR1 and CDR2: MNHEY and SMNVEV (reference sequence). This CDR3 contains 13 residues. V dropped 2 bases and J dropped 7 bases, with 11 bases sitting between them. The CDR3 loop reads CASSLGGAGGYTF. CDR3 bases: TGTGCCAGCAGTTTAGGGGGCGCGGGTGGCTACACCTTC.

The chain couples TRBV28 to TRBJ2-7, with TRBD2 as a possible D gene (6 bases). CDR3 size: 14 residues. Trimming removed 7 bases at V and 6 bases at J, with 19 bases between. Germline V gene sequence: CDR1 MDHEN, CDR2 SYDVKM. As DNA, the CDR3 is TGTGCCAGCACTCGGCGCGGGGTTGCGGGCGAGCAGTACTTC. It specifies CASTRRGVAGEQYF.

The J gene is TRBJ1-2, the V gene TRBV5-4; D is unclear. The CDR3 contains 14 residues. V shed 6 bases and J shed 2 bases, with 14 bases lying between them. Germline V gives CDR1 SGHNT, CDR2 YYREEE (reference sequence). The CDR3 DNA follows: TGTGCCAGCACCCTTACTTTCGGGAACTATGGCTACACCTTC. Residues: CASTLTFGNYGYTF.

V gene TRBV19 combines with J gene TRBJ2-3, with D perhaps matching TRBD1 (5 bases). Germline lookup yields CDR1 LNHDA and CDR2 SQIVND (reference sequence). The ends were cut back, 6 bases at V and 5 bases at J, with 18 bases in the middle. The CDR3 has 15 amino acids. For the CDR3, the DNA is TGTGCCAGTAGGACTGTAGGGGCGTCGCAAGATACGCAGTATTTT. Protein sequence: CASRTVGASQDTQYF.

This chain connects TRBV27 to TRBJ2-3, with D possibly being TRBD1 (6 bases). Trimming removed 6 bases from V and 4 bases from J, with 14 bases in between. Germline V gene data show CDR1 as MNHEY and CDR2 as SMNVEV (reference sequence). CDR3 length: 14 amino acids. The CDR3 DNA reads as TGTGCCAGCAGGCCAGGGGTAAAGGCAGATACGCAGTATTTT. It encodes CASRPGVKADTQYF.

The chain employs TRBV19 and TRBJ1-5, with D possibly being TRBD1 (5 bases). Between the trimmed V and J ends, which lost 3 bases and 1 base, there was a span of 13 bases. The CDR3 is 16 amino acids. The germline CDR1 and CDR2 sequences are LNHDA and SQIVND (reference sequence). CDR3: CASSIRGSNSNQPQHF. The CDR3, as DNA: TGTGCCAGTAGTATCCGGGGGTCTAACAGCAATCAGCCCCAGCATTTT. The full variable domain, rest sourced from reference TRBV19 and TRBJ1-5, is DGGITQSPKYLFRKEGQNVTLSCEQNLNHDAMYWYRQDPGQGLRLIYYSQIVNDFQKGDIAEGYSVSREKKESFPLTVTSAQKNPTAFYLCASSIRGSNSNQPQHFGDGTRLSIL.

This clone was seen a few times. The rearrangement joins TRBV28 to TRBJ2-5, with 7 bases aligning to TRBD2. The CDR3 runs 14 residues. V gave up 5 bases and J gave up 1 base; unmatched junction bases: 4. Per germline, CDR1 MDHEN and CDR2 SYDVKM. CDR3 nucleotide sequence: TGTGCCAGCAGTCGGGGGAGGGCCCAAGAGACCCAGTACTTC. Amino acid sequence: CASSRGRAQETQYF.

This chain's CDR3 is CAISPSGSSYEQYF. As DNA, the CDR3 is TGTGCCATAAGCCCTAGCGGGAGCTCCTACGAGCAGTACTTC. The rearrangement links TRBV10-3 to TRBJ2-7; 10 bases align to TRBD2. V lost 9 bases to trimming and J lost 0 bases; unmatched junction nucleotides: 5. There are 14 residues in the CDR3. Germline CDR1 and CDR2: ENHRY and SYGVKD.

J is TRBJ1-1 and V is TRBV10-2; D uncertain. The CDR3 is 14 residues long. Trimming removed 6 bases from V and 0 bases from J, with 11 bases in between. Germline-derived CDR1 and CDR2 are WSHSY and SAAADI. CDR3 protein: CASRSGGLNTEAFF. The CDR3 DNA reads TGCGCCAGCAGATCTGGAGGGTTGAACACTGAAGCTTTCTTT.

The chain employs TRBV11-3 and TRBJ2-7; 12 bases align to TRBD2. The length of the CDR3 is 16 residues. J gave up 6 bases and V 5 bases, and 11 bases lay outside the gene matches. CDR1 is SGHNT, CDR2 YENEEA, per germline. For the CDR3, the DNA is TGTGCCAGCAGCCAAAAAAGACTAGCGGGAGACCGCGAGCAGTACTTC. Amino acid sequence: CASSQKRLAGDREQYF.